The 3 T cell receptor beta chains in this list originate from one sample, sequenced in a study of molecular identifiers for immune sequencing clone quantification. Each CDR3 protein gets one entry after TCRdb re-called the PCR reads with MiXCR. The sample shows tens of thousands of distinct CDR3 sequences, around 34% of them seen only once. The source material was naive CD8+ T cells from blood, with Jurkat cell RNA spiked in. Documented subset: FACS-sorted CD8+CD4-CCR7+CD45RA+ naive T cells. These receptors all stem from a human donor in good health. Some libraries in this study had Jurkat cell RNA spiked in.

The rearrangement joins TRBV19 to TRBJ2-3; possibly TRBD2 for D (5 bases). Trimming cost V 3 bases and J 2 bases, with 9 bases left between them. This CDR3 spans 14 amino acids. CDR1 and CDR2 from the germline V gene are LNHDA and SQIVND (reference sequence). The CDR3: CASSMSGPTDTQYF. The CDR3 coding sequence is TGTGCCAGTAGTATGAGCGGACCCACAGATACGCAGTATTTT.

With regard to this clonotype: With a much larger clone just one base away, this may be a read error. The conserved phenylalanine or tryptophan normally closing the CDR3 is absent here, so this likely arose from a read error. CDR3 residues: CASSVSGNYGYTY. DNA of the CDR3: TGTGCCAGCAGCGTCAGCGGAAACTATGGCTACACCTAC. This chain joins TRBV9 and TRBJ1-2; D uncertain. The V gene's germline CDR1 is SGDLS and CDR2 YYNGEE. The CDR3 runs 13 residues. V lost 2 bases and J 2 bases, leaving 7 bases between the germline ends.

The genes are TRBV27 and TRBJ2-4; TRBD1 matches 9 bases. The CDR3 contains 17 residues. Germline assignment: CDR1 MNHEY and CDR2 SMNVEV (reference sequence). The V and J ends lost 2 bases and 0 bases, in that order; junction bases with no gene match: 5. The CDR3 is CASSLDRGELAKNIQYF. The CDR3 DNA reads as TGTGCCAGCAGTTTAGACAGGGGGGAACTAGCCAAAAACATTCAGTACTTC.